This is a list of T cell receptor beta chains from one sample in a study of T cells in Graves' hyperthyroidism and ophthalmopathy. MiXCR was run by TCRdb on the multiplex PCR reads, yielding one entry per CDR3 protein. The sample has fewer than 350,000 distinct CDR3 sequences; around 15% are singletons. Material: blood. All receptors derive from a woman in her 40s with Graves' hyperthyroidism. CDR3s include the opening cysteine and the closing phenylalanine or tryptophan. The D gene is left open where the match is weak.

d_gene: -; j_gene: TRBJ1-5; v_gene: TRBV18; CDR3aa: CASSPQGLQPQHF
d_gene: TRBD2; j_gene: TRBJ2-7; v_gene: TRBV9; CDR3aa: CASSETSELYEQYF
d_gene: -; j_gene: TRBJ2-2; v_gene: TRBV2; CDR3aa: CASSERWKTGELFF
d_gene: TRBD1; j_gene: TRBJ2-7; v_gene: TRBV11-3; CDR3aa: CASSPRGISYEQYF
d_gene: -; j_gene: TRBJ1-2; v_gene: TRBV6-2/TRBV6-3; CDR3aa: CASSPQTGYTF
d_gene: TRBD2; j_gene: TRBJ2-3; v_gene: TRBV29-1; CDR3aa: CSVGGTSGITDTQYF
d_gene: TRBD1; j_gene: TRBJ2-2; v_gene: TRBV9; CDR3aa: CASSERGRGQTGELFF
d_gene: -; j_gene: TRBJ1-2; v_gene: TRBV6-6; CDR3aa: CASSYEGPGGGYTF
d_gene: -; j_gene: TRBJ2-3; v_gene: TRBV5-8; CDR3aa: CASSTGRNTQYF
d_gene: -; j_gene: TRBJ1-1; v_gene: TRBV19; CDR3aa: CASTTRSSGNTEAFF
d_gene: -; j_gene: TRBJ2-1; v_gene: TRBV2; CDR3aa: CASKSGEYNEQFF
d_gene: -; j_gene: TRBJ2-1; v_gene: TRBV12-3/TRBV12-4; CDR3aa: CASRISGGGNQFF
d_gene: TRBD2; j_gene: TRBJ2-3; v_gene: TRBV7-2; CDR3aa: CASSLGFLAGGITDTQYF
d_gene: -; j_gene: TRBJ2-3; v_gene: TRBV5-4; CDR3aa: CASSAVRSSTDTQYF
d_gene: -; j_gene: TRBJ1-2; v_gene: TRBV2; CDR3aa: CASSELAPLGGGYTF
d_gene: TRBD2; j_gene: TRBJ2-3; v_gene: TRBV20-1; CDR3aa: CSAPGWGTTNRTDTQYF
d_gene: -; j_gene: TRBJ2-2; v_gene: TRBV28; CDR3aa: CASSLLTFSRRAGELFF
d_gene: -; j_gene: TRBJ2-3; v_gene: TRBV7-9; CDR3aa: CACGQTSTDTQYF
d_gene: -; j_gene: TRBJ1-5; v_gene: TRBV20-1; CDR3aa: CSARLVGPQHF
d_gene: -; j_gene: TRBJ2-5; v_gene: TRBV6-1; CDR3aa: CASSDSTGTQYF
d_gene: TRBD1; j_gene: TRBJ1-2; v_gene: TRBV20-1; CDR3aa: CSAGAGGDGYTF
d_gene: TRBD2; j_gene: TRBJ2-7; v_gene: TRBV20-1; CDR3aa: CSAAHYTLAGNTYEQYF
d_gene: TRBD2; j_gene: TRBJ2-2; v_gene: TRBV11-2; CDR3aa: CASSSGLAGRTGELFF
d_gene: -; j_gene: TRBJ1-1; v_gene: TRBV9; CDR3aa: CASSIRGLGTEAFF
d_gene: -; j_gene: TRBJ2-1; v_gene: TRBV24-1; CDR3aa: CATSDFPSPNEQFF
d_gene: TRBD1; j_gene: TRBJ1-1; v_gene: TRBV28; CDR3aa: CASSPYPTGGEGTEAFF
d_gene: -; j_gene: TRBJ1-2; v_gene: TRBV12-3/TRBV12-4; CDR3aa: CASSFQAAQRYTF
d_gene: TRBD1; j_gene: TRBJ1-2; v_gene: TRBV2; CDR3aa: CASSEGAGQGLDYGYTF
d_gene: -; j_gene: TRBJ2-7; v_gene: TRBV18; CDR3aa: CASSPDGTYEQYF
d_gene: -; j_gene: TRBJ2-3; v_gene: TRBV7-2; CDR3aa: CANSPGSRRGDTQYF
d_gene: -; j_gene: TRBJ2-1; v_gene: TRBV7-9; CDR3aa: CASSFITRSNEQFF
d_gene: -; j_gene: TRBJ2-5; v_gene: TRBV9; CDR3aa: CASSYKAGPRETQYF
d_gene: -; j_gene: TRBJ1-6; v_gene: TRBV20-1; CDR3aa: CSAQTEGPLHF
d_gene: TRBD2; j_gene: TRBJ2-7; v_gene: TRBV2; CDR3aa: CASIRTSGSYEQYF
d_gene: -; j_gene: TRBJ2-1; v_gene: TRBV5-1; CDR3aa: CASSLSPPRDYEQFF
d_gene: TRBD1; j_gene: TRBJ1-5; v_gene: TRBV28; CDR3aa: CASSFIQGAGQPQHF
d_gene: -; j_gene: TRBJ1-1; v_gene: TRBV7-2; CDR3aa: CASSPTITPGLNTEAFF
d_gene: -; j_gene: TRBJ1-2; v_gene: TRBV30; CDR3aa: CAWTLGGSYTF
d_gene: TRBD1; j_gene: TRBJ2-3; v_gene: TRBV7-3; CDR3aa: CASSTGSTGTAEDTDTQYF
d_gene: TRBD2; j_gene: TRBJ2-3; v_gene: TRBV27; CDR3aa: CASKGEGRTDTQYF
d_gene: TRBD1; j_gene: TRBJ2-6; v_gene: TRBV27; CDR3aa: CASSPLTGGGPGYGANVLTF
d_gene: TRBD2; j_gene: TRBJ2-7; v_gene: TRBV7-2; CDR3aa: CASSYTSGTPEQYF
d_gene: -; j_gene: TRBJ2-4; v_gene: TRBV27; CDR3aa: CATLWGVFAKNIQYF
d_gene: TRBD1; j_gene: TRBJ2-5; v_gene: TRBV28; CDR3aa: CASRGQGYLYF
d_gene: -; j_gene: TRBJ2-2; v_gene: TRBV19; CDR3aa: CASSIVGSGELFF
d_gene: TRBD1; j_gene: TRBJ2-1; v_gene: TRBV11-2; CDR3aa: CASSLEGTGFHEQFF
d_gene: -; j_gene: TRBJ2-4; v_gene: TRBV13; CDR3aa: CASSPSWGTKNIQYF
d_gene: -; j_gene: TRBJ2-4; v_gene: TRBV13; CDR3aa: CASRKQGNKNIQYF
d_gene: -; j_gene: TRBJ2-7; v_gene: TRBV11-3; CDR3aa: CASSLDSTGYEQYF
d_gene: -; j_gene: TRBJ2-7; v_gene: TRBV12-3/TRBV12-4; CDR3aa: CASSLATGSSSYEQYF
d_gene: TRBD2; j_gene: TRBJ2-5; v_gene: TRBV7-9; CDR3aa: CASSFGLAVPSQETQYF
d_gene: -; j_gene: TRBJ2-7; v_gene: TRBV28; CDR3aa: CASVGTPLAYEQYF
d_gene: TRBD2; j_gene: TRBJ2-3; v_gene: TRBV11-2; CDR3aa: CASSSTGLAVTQYF